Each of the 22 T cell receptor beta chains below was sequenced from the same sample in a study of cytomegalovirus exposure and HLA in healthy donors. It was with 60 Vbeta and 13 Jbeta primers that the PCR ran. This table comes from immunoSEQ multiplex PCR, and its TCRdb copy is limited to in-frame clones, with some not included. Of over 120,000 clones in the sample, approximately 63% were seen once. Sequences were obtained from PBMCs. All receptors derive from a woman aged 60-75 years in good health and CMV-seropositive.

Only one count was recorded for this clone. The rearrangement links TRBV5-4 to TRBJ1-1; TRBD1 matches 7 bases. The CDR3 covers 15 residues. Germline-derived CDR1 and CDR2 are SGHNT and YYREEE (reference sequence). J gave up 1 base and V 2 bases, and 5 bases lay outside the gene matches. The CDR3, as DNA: TGTGCCAGCAGCTTCCAGGGACAGCCGAACACTGAAGCTTTCTTT. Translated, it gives CASSFQGQPNTEAFF.

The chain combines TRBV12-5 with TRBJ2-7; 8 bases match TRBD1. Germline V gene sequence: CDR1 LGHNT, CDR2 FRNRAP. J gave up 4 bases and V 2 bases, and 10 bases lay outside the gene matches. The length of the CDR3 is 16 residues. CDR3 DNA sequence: TGTGCTAGTGGTTTGTCCAGGGGGCTGGGGTTTTACGAGCAGTACTTC. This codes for CASGLSRGLGFYEQYF.

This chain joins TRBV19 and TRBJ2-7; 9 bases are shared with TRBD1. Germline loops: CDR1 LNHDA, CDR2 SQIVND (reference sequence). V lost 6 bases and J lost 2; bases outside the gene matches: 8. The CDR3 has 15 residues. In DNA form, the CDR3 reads TGTGCCAGTAGCCTTGGACAGGGGAGTCCCTACGAGCAGTACTTC. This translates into CASSLGQGSPYEQYF.

The CDR3 protein is CASRADRGPNYGYTF. The DNA for the CDR3 is TGTGCCAGTAGGGCCGACAGGGGACCTAACTATGGCTACACCTTC. V usage is TRBV19 and J usage is TRBJ1-2; 8 bases fit TRBD1. There are 15 residues in the CDR3. Unmatched junction bases numbered 6, after V lost 6 bases and J lost 0 bases. Germline CDR1 and CDR2: LNHDA and SQIVND (reference sequence).

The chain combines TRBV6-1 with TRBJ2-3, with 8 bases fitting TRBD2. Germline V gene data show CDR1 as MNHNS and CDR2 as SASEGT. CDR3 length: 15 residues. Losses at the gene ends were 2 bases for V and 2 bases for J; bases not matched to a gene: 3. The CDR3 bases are TGTGCCAGCAGTGAACGGGAGGGCCCCACAGATACGCAGTATTTT. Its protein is CASSEREGPTDTQYF.

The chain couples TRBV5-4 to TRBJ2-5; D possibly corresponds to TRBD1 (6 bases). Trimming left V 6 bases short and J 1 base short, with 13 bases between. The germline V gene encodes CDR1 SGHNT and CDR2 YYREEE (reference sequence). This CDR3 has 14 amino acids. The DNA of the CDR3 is TGTGCCAGCAACACCCAGGGGTCCCAAGAGACCCAGTACTTC. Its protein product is CASNTQGSQETQYF.

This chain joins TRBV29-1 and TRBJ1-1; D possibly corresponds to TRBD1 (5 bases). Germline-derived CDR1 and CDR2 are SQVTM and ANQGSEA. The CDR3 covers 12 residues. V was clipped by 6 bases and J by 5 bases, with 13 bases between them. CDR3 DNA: TGCAGCGTCAAGCAGGGTCGAACTGAAGCTTTCTTT. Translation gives CSVKQGRTEAFF. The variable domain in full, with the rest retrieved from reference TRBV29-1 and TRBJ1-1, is SAVISQKPSRDICQRGTSLTIQCQVDSQVTMMFWYRQQPGQSLTLIATANQGSEATYESGFVIDKFPISRPNLTFSTLTVSNMSPEDSSIYLCSVKQGRTEAFFGQGTRLTVV.

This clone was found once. CDR3 region: CASSLGQEQFF. As DNA, the CDR3 is TGTGCCAGCAGCTTGGGGCAAGAGCAGTTCTTC. This chain joins TRBV7-9 and TRBJ2-1, with D perhaps matching TRBD1 (5 bases). Trimming cost V 3 bases and J 10 bases, with 7 bases left between them. The germline CDR1 and CDR2 sequences are SEHNR and FQNEAQ (reference sequence). This CDR3 spans 11 amino acids.

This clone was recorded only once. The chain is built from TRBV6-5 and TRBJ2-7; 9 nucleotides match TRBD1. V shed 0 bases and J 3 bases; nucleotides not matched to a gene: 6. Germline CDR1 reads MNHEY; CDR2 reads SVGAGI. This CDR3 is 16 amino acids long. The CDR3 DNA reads TGTGCCAGCAGTTACTCGACAGGGGGGGGTCTCTACGAGCAGTACTTC. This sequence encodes CASSYSTGGGLYEQYF.

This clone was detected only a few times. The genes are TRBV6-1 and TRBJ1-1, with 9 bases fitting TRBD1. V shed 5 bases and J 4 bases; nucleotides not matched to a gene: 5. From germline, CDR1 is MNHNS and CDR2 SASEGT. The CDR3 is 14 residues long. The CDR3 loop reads CASSIGTGTTEAFF. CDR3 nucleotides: TGTGCCAGCAGTATAGGGACAGGGACCACTGAAGCTTTCTTT.

In nucleotides, the CDR3 is TGTGCCAGCAGCCACCGGACAGTCCAAGAGACCCAGTACTTC. Translation gives CASSHRTVQETQYF. This sequence joins TRBV28 and TRBJ2-5, with D maybe TRBD1 (6 bases). The CDR3 sequence is 14 residues long. The V end was cut by 6 bases, the J end by 1 base, with 12 bases between. Germline V gives CDR1 MDHEN, CDR2 SYDVKM.

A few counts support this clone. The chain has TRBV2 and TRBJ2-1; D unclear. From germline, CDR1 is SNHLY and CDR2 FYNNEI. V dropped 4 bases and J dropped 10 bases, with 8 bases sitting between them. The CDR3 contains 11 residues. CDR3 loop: CASSVVTEQFF. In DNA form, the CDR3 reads TGTGCCAGCAGTGTAGTAACCGAGCAGTTCTTC. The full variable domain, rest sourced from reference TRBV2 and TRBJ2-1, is EPEVTQTPSHQVTQMGQEVILRCVPISNHLYFYWYRQILGQKVEFLVSFYNNEISEKSEIFDDQFSVERPDGSNFTLKIRSTKLEDSAMYFCASSVVTEQFFGPGTRLTVL.

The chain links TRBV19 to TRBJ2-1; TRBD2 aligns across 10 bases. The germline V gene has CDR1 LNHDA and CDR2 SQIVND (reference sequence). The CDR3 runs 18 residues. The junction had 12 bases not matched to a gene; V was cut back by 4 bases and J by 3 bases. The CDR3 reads CASSTPRSGRGIYNEQFF. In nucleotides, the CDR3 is TGTGCCAGTAGTACCCCCAGGAGCGGGAGGGGAATCTACAATGAGCAGTTCTTC. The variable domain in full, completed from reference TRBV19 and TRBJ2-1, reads DGGITQSPKYLFRKEGQNVTLSCEQNLNHDAMYWYRQDPGQGLRLIYYSQIVNDFQKGDIAEGYSVSREKKESFPLTVTSAQKNPTAFYLCASSTPRSGRGIYNEQFFGPGTRLTVL.

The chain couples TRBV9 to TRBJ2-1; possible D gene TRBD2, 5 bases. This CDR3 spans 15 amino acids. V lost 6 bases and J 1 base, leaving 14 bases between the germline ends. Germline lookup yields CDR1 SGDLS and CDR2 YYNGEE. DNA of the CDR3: TGTGCCAGCACGGAGGACCACGCTTCCTACAATGAGCAGTTCTTC. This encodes CASTEDHASYNEQFF.

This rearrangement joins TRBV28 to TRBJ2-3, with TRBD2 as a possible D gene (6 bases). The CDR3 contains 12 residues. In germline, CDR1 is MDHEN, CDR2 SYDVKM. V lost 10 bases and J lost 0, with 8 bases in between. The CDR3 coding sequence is TGTGCCACGGCGGGGAGCACAGATACGCAGTATTTT. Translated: CATAGSTDTQYF.

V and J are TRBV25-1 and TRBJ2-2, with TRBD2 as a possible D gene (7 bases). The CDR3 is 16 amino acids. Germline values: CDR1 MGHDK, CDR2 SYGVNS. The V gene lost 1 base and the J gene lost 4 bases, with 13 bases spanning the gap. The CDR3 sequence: CASSELGGVGTGELFF. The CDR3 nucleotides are TGTGCCAGCAGTGAATTAGGGGGGGTTGGCACCGGGGAGCTGTTTTTT.

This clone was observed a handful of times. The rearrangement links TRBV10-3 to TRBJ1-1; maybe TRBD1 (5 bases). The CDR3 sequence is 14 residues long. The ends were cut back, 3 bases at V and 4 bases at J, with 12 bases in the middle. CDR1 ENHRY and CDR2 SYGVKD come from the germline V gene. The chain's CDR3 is CAISEGGASTEAFF. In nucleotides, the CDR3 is TGTGCCATCAGTGAAGGAGGGGCGAGCACTGAAGCTTTCTTT.

The CDR3 region is CAWTSGTIPGTEAFF. CDR3 in DNA: TGTGCCTGGACTTCCGGGACTATTCCGGGAACTGAAGCTTTCTTT. This chain connects TRBV30 to TRBJ1-1; D may be TRBD1 (5 bases). Trimming shortened V by 4 bases and J by 5 bases, and 20 bases separated the two germline ends. Germline lookup yields CDR1 GTSNPN and CDR2 SVGIG (reference sequence). The CDR3 is 15 amino acids.

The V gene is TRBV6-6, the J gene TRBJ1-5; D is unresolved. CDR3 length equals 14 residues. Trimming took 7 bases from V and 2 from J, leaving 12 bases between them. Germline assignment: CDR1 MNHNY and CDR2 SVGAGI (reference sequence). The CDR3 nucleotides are TGTGCCAGCACCATAGAGGTGCGCAATCAGCCCCAGCATTTT. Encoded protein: CASTIEVRNQPQHF.

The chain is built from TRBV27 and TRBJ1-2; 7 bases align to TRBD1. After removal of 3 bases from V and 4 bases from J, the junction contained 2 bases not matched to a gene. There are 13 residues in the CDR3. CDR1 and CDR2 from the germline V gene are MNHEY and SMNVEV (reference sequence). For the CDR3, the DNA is TGTGCCAGCAGTTTTAGACAGGGCTATGGCTACACCTTC. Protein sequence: CASSFRQGYGYTF.

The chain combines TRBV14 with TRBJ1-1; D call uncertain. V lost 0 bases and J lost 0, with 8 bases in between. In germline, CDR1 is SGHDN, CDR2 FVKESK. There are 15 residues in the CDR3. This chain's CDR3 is CASSQDRRLNTEAFF. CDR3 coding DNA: TGTGCCAGCAGCCAAGATAGGAGACTGAACACTGAAGCTTTCTTT.

CDR3 sequence (DNA): TGTGCCAGCAGCCTTACTAGCGGGGTCGCCTACGAGCAGTACTTC. It codes for CASSLTSGVAYEQYF. The chain has TRBV6-5 and TRBJ2-7; the match to TRBD2 covers 10 bases. The V and J ends lost 6 bases and 2 bases, in that order; junction bases with no gene match: 7. Germline values: CDR1 MNHEY, CDR2 SVGAGI. The CDR3 spans 15 residues.